Sequencing of this T cell receptor (beta chain) was carried out in a study of shared clonotypes between healthy human individuals. This clone has a handful of counts. As originally analysed: ImmunoSEQ yielded junction-only sequences lacking quality scores, so filtering differed. TCRdb's copy holds only in-frame clones and misses some; the assay was immunoSEQ multiplex PCR. V and J calls plus clone size are reproduced from that table; the DNA served to infer D and trimming. The data hold about 120,000 clones, with over 65% observed a single time. Between the trimmed V and J ends, which lost 6 bases and 2 bases, there was a span of 27 bases. The CDR3 contains 18 residues. The germline CDR1 and CDR2 sequences are SQVTM and ANQGSEA.

This TCR was recovered from a woman in her 30s in good health. The chain is built from TRBV29-1 and TRBJ2-3, with D maybe TRBD1 (8 bases). The sample consisted of memory CD8+ T cells sorted from blood. The sample's subset: CD45RO+ cells pooled with CCR7-negative TemRA cells. The CDR3 region is CSVQGVPSGTIDTDTQYF. The CDR3 DNA reads as TGCAGCGTACAGGGGGTTCCTAGCGGTACCATTGACACAGATACGCAGTATTTT.